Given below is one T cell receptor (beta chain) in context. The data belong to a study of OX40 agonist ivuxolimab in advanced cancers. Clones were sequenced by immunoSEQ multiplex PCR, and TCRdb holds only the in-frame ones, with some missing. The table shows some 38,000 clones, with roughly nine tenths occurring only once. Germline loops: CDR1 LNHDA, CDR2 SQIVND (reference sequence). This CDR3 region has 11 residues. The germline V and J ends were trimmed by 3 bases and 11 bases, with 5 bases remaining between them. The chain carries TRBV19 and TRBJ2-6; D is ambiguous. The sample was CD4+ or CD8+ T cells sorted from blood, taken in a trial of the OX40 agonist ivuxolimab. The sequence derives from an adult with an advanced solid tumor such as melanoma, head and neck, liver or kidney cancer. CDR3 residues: CASSISDVLTF. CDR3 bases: TGTGCCAGTAGTATCTCCGACGTCCTGACTTTC.